A selection of T cell receptor beta chains follows, all from one sample in a study of T-cell memory formation after mild COVID-19. TCRdb re-derived calls from the 5' RACE reads in MiXCR, one entry per CDR3 protein. Among roughly 250,000 distinct CDR3 sequences listed, over 15% were seen once. The sequenced material came from PBMCs or a T cell subset sorted from them (not recorded which). These receptors came from a man younger than 35 who had mild COVID-19 (a few samples of this study predate the infection). Cell type and time point are not known. CDR3s leave out the opening cysteine and the closing phenylalanine or tryptophan.

TRBV11-2	13	TRBJ1-4	ASSLRRLSNEKLF
TRBV4-1	14	TRBJ2-7	ASSHLPGGTSYEQY
TRBV21-1	13	TRBJ2-2	ASIQTGGPLGELF
TRBV6-5	12	TRBJ2-1	ASSYLSGGGEQF
TRBV12-3/TRBV12-4	11	TRBJ1-1	ASSLGSVTEAF
TRBV3-1	11	TRBJ2-1	ASRGTGYNEQF
TRBV7-9	12	TRBJ1-2	ASSPGGWRYGYT
TRBV5-6	14	TRBJ1-1	ASSLPGGNLATEAF
TRBV18	16	TRBJ1-2	ASSPTSRTGSKSHGYT
TRBV12-3/TRBV12-4	10	TRBJ1-1	ASSLSTREAF
TRBV11-2	14	TRBJ2-2	ASSLIRQLNTGELF
TRBV4-1	13	TRBJ1-6	ASSQDPGETSPLH
TRBV6-2/TRBV6-3	13	TRBJ1-4	ASRTPDTPREKLF
TRBV30	9	TRBJ1-1	AWDAGGAAF
TRBV29-1	14	TRBJ2-2	SVDDTGLGLDGELF
TRBV6-4	11	TRBJ1-1	ASSFTEDTEAF
TRBV2	12	TRBJ1-5	ASSEATVDQPQH
TRBV30	12	TRBJ2-1	AWSVGGALDEQF
TRBV12-3/TRBV12-4	12	TRBJ2-7	ASRIAGGRYEQY
TRBV4-2	12	TRBJ1-1	ASSAGEGDTEAF
TRBV5-1	11	TRBJ1-2	ASSSGQGTGYT
TRBV12-3/TRBV12-4	12	TRBJ1-2	ASSLRGGRYGYT